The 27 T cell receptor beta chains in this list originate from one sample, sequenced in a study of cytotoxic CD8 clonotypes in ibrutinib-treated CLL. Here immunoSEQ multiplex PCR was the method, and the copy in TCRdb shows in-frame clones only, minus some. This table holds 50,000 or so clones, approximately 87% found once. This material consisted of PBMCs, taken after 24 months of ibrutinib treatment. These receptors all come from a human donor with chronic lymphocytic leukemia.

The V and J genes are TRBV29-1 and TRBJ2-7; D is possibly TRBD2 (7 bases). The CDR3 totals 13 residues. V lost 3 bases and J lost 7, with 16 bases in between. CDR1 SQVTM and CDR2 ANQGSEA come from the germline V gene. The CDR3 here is CSVDPRGGREQYF. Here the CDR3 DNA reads TGCAGCGTTGACCCCAGGGGAGGGAGGGAGCAGTACTTC.

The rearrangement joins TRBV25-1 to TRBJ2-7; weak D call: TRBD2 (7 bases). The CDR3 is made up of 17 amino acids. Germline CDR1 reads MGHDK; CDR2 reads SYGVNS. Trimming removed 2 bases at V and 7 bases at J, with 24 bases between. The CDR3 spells CASSEDLGGGSAREQYF. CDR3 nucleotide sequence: TGTGCCAGCAGTGAAGATCTGGGGGGCGGGAGCGCACGGGAGCAGTACTTC.

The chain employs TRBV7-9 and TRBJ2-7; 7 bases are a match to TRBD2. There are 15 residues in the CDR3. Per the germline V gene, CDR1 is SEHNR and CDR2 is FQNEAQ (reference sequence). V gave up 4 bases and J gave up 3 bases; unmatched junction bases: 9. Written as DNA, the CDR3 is TGTGCCAGCAGCTCTGGGAGGGAGCGGGGCTACGAGCAGTACTTC. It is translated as CASSSGRERGYEQYF.

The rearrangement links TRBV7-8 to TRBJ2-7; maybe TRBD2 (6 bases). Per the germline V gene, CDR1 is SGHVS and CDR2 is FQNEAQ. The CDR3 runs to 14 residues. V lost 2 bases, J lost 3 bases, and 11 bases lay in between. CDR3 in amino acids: CASSLKRGGYEQYF. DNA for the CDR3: TGTGCCAGCAGCTTAAAAAGGGGAGGCTACGAGCAGTACTTC.

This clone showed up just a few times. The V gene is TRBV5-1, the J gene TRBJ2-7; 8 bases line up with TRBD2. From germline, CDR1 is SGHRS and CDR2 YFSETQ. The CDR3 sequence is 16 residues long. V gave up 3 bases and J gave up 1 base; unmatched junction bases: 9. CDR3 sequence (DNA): TGCGCCAGCAGCTCCCCCACCATAGCGGGATCCTACGAGCAGTACTTC. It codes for CASSSPTIAGSYEQYF. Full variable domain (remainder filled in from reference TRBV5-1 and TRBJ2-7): KAGVTQTPRYLIKTRGQQVTLSCSPISGHRSVSWYQQTPGQGLQFLFEYFSETQRNKGNFPGRFSGRQFSNSRSEMNVSTLELGDSALYLCASSSPTIAGSYEQYFGPGTRLTVT.

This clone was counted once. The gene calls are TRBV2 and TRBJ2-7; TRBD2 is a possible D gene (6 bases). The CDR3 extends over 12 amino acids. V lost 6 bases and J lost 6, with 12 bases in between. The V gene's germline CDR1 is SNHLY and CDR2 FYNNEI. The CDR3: CASSRDSGEQYF. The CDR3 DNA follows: TGTGCCAGCAGCCGGGACTCCGGCGAGCAGTACTTC.

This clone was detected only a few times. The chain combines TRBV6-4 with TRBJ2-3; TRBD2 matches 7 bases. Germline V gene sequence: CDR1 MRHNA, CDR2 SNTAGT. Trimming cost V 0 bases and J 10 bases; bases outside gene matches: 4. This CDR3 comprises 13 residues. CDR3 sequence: CASSDSSGTAQYF. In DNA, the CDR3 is TGTGCCAGCAGTGACTCCAGCGGGACGGCGCAGTATTTT.

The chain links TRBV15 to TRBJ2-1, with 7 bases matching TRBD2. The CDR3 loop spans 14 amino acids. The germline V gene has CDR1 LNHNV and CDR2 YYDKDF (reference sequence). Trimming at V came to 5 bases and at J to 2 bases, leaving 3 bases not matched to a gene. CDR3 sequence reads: CATSGAGAYNEQFF. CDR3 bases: TGTGCCACCAGCGGGGCGGGAGCCTACAATGAGCAGTTCTTC.

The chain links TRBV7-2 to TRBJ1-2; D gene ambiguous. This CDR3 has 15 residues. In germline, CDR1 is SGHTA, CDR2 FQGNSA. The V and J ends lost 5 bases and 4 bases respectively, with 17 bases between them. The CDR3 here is CASSPNGSGSYGYTF. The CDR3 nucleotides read TGTGCCAGCAGCCCAAACGGATCAGGATCCTATGGCTACACCTTC.

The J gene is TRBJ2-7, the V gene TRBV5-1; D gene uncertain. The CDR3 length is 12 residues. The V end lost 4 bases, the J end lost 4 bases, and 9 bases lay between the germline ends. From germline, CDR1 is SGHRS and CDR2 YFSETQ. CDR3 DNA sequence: TGCGCCAGCAGCCCCTCCCCGTACGAGCAGTACTTC. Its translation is CASSPSPYEQYF.

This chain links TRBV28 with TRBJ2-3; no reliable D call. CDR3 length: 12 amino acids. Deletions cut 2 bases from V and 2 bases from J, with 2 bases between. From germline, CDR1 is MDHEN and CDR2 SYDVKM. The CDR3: CASSLITDTQYF. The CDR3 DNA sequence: TGTGCCAGCAGTTTAATCACAGATACGCAGTATTTT.

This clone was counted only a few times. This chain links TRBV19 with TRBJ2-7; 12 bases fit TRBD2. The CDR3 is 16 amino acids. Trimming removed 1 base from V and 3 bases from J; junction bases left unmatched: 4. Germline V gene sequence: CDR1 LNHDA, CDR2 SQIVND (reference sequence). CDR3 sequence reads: CASSIAPSGRGYEQYF. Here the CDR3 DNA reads TGTGCCAGTAGTATAGCTCCTAGCGGGAGGGGCTACGAGCAGTACTTC.

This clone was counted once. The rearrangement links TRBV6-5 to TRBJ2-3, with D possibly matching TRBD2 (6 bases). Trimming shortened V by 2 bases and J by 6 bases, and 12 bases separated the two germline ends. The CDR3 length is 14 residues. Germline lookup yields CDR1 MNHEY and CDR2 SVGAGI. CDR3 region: CASSYVPGVDTQYF. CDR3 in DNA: TGTGCCAGCAGTTACGTCCCGGGGGTGGATACGCAGTATTTT.

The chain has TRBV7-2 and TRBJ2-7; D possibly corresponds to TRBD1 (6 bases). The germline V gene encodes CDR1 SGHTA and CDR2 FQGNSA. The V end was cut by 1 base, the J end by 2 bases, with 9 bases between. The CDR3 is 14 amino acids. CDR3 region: CASSLVGGPYEQYF. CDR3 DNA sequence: TGTGCCAGCAGCTTAGTAGGGGGACCCTACGAGCAGTACTTC.

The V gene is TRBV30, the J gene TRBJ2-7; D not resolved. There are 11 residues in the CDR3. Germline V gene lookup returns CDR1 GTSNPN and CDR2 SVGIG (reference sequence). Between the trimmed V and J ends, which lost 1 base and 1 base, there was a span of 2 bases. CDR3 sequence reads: CAWSESYEQYF. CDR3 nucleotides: TGTGCCTGGAGTGAATCCTACGAGCAGTACTTC. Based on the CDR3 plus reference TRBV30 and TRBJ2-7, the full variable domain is SQTIHQWPATLVQPVGSPLSLECTVEGTSNPNLYWYRQAAGRGLQLLFYSVGIGQISSEVPQNLSASRPQDRQFILSSKKLLLSDSGFYLCAWSESYEQYFGPGTRLTVT.

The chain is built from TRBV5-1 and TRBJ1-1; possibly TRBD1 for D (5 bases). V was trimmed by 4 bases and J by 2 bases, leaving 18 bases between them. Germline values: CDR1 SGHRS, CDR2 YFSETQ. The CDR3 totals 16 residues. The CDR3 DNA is TGCGCCAGCAGCCCGGGACGGCAACTAGGCAACACTGAAGCTTTCTTT. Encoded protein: CASSPGRQLGNTEAFF.

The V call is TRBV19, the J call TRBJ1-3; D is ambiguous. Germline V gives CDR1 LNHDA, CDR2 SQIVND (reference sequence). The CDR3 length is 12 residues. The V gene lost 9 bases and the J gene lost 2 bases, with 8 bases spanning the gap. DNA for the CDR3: TGTGCCAGCGTCGGGGCTGGAAACACCATATATTTT. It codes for CASVGAGNTIYF.

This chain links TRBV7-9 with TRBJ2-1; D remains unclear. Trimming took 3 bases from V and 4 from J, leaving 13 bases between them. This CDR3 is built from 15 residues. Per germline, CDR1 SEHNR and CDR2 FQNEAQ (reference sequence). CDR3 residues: CASSLPRGTYNEQFF. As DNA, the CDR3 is TGTGCCAGCAGCTTGCCAAGAGGAACTTACAATGAGCAGTTCTTC. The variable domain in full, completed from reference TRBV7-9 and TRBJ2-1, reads DTGVSQNPRHKITKRGQNVTFRCDPISEHNRLYWYRQTLGQGPEFLTYFQNEAQLEKSRLLSDRFSAERPKGSFSTLEIQRTEQGDSAMYLCASSLPRGTYNEQFFGPGTRLTVL.

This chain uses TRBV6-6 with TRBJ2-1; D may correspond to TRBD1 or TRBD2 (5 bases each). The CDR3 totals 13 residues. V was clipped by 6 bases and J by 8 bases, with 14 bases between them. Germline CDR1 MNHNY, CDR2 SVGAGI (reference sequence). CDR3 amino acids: CASRVGAIDEQFF. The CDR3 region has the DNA TGTGCCAGCAGGGTCGGGGCTATCGATGAGCAGTTCTTC.

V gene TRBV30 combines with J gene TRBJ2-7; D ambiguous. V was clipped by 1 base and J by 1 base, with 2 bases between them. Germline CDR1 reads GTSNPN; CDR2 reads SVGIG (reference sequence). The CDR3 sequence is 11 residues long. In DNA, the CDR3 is TGTGCCTGGAGTGGGTCCTACGAGCAGTACTTC. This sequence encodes CAWSGSYEQYF.

The CDR3 DNA reads as TGTGCCAGCAGTTCGACAGGTTTGGACACTGAAGCTTTCTTT. Its translation: CASSSTGLDTEAFF. The chain joins TRBV28 to TRBJ1-1; weak D call: TRBD1 (6 bases). The CDR3 contains 14 residues. Germline V gene sequence: CDR1 MDHEN, CDR2 SYDVKM. Between the trimmed V and J ends, which lost 4 bases and 3 bases, there was a span of 12 bases.

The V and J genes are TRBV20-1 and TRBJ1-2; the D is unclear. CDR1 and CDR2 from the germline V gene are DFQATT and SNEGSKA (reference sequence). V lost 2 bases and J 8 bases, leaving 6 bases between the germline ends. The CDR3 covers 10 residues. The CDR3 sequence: CSARNDGYTF. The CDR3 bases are TGCAGTGCTAGAAATGACGGCTACACCTTC.

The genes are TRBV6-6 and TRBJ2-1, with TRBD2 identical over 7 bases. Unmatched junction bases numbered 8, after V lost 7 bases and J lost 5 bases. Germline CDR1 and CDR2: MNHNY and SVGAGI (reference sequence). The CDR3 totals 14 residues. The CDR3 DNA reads TGTGCCAGCACTCAGAGGCTAGCGGACAATGAGCAGTTCTTC. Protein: CASTQRLADNEQFF.

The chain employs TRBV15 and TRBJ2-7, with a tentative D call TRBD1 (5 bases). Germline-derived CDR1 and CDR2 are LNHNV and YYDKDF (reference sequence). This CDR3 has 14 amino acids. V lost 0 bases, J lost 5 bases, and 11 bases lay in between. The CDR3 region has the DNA TGTGCCACCAGCAGAGATGAACAGGCCCACGAGCAGTACTTC. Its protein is CATSRDEQAHEQYF.

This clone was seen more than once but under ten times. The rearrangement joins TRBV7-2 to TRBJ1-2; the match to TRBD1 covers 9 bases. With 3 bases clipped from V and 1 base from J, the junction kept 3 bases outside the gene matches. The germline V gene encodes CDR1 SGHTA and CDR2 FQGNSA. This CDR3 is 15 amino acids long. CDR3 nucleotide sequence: TGTGCCAGCAGCTTGCCGGGACAGGGTAACTATGGCTACACCTTC. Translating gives CASSLPGQGNYGYTF.

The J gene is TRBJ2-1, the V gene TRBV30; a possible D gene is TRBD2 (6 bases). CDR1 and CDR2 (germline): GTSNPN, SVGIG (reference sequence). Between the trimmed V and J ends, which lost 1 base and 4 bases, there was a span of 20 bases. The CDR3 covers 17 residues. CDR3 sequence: CAWSAIGGGISYNEQFF. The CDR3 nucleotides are TGTGCCTGGAGTGCCATAGGAGGCGGGATAAGTTACAATGAGCAGTTCTTC. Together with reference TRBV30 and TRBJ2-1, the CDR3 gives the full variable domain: SQTIHQWPATLVQPVGSPLSLECTVEGTSNPNLYWYRQAAGRGLQLLFYSVGIGQISSEVPQNLSASRPQDRQFILSSKKLLLSDSGFYLCAWSAIGGGISYNEQFFGPGTRLTVL.

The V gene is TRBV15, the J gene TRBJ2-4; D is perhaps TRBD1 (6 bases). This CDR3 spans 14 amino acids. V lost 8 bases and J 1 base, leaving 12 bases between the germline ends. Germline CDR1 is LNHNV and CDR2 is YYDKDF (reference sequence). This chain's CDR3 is CATGSQGAKNIQYF. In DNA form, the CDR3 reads TGTGCCACCGGTAGTCAGGGGGCCAAAAACATTCAGTACTTC.